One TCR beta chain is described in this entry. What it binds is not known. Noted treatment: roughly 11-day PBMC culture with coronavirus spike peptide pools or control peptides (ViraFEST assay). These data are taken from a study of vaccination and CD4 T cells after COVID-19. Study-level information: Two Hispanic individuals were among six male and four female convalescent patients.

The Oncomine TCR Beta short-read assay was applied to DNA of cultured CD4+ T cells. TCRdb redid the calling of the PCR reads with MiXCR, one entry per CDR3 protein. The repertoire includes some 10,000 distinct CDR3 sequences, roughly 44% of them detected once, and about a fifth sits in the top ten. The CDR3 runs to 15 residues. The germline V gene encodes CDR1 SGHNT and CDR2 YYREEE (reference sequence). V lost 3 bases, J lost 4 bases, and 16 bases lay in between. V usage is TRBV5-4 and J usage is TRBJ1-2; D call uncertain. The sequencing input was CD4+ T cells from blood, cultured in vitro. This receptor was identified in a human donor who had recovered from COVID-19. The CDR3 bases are TGTGCCAGCAGCTCCCCCTCCCGAGGATTCTATGGCTACACCTTC. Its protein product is CASSSPSRGFYGYTF.